Reported below is one T cell receptor (beta chain). What it binds is unknown. This sample was included in a study of cytomegalovirus exposure and HLA in healthy donors. Broader study findings: In a later analysis, TCR beta V- and J-gene trimming showed a link to a missense DCLRE1C variant.

The study ran its PCR with 60 Vbeta and 13 Jbeta primers. In the original analysis: Tens of millions of unique TCR beta chains, roughly 10 million shared, were counted in a later analysis. Generated by immunoSEQ multiplex PCR, the TCRdb table keeps only in-frame clones and is missing some. V and J calls and clone size are given by that table; D and trimming were obtained from the DNA. Counted here are more than 150,000 clones, over 80% occurring once; the ten biggest clones make up 1.5% to 1.9%. The CDR3 is 13 amino acids. CDR1 is ENHRY, CDR2 SYGVKD, per germline. The V end lost 8 bases, the J end lost 1 base, and 9 bases lay between the germline ends.

The chain is built from TRBV10-3 and TRBJ1-5; no firm D call. This receptor was obtained from a man in his forties in good health and CMV-seronegative. Sequencing was done on a sample of PBMCs. DNA for the CDR3: TGTGCCATCCGGAGTGAGAGCAATCAGCCCCAGCATTTT. Encoded protein: CAIRSESNQPQHF.